The present T cell receptor beta chain was sequenced within a study of blood T cells in healthy people across ages. A J-beta primer mix and a sample-barcoded 5' primer were used in a second PCR of roughly 7 to 12 cycles. TCRdb passed the 5' RACE reads through MiXCR, listing each CDR3 protein once. The sample shows 800,000 or so distinct CDR3 sequences, around a quarter of them seen only once. Germline lookup yields CDR1 MGHRA and CDR2 YSYEKL. The CDR3 totals 17 residues. With V trimmed by 4 bases and J by 5 bases, 13 bases remained unmatched. The data also belong to a second study, concerning T cells of mothers and their children.

This TCR was recovered from a boy aged 5-17 years in good health. The chain links TRBV4-1 to TRBJ2-5, with 10 bases matching TRBD1. The sample comprised blood. DNA of the CDR3: TGCGCCAGCAGCCCAGGCGGGACAGGGGCCTTCGAGGAGACCCAGTACTTC. As protein: CASSPGGTGAFEETQYF.